This entry lists 2 T cell receptor beta chains sequenced from one sample in a study of technical replicates of blood from a handful of donors. Profiling relied on immunoSEQ multiplex PCR, and the TCRdb table lists in-frame clones only, not all of them. The repertoire holds fewer than 110,000 clones, with just over 95% as singletons. Sequencing used T cells isolated from PBMCs. The receptors here all came from a human donor in good health.

The CDR3 loop reads CASDRGRGFASEAFF. CDR3 nucleotides: TGTGCCAGCGACAGGGGCCGGGGCTTCGCCTCTGAAGCTTTCTTT. The chain recombines TRBV27 with TRBJ1-1; 8 nucleotides agree with TRBD1. The CDR3 sequence is 15 residues long. Trimming cost V 8 bases and J 6 bases; bases outside gene matches: 14. The germline V gene has CDR1 MNHEY and CDR2 SMNVEV (reference sequence).

This chain connects TRBV7-8 to TRBJ1-2, with D possibly matching TRBD1 (5 bases). Trimming shortened V by 1 base and J by 2 bases, and 11 bases separated the two germline ends. The CDR3 length is 15 residues. Looked up from germline, CDR1 is SGHVS and CDR2 is FQNEAQ. The chain's CDR3 is CASSLGQGLNYGYTF. CDR3 DNA: TGTGCCAGCAGCTTAGGGCAGGGTCTCAACTATGGCTACACCTTC.